This T cell receptor (beta chain) appears in the sequencing data of a study of T cells in tumors after PD-1 blockade. Findings of the study overall: Clonal replacement was seen across treatment, not between pre-treatment samples. Blood contained about 40% of the tumor's TCR clonotypes.

Produced via immunoSEQ multiplex PCR; TCRdb's table is partial and in-frame only. This repertoire shows about 8,000 clones, 65% to 70% found once; its top ten account for 7% to 10%. The CDR3 spans 17 residues. This clone is judged large. The antigen remains unidentified. Genomic DNA template from tumor biopsies or peripheral blood, about 600 ng to 6,004 ng input. The rearrangement joins TRBV12-1 to TRBJ2-5; the table's TRBD2 call for D was not verified on the DNA. TRBV12-1 is termed a pseudogene. This TCR was sampled from a human donor with basal cell carcinoma. This specimen was tumor tissue, taken after anti-PD-1 treatment. The CDR3 DNA reads TGTGCCAGCAGCTTTGGGACTAGCGGGGGGTACCAAGAGACCCAGTACTTC. It specifies CASSFGTSGGYQETQYF.